This T cell receptor beta chain was profiled in a study of T cells after yellow fever vaccination. V dropped 1 base and J dropped 6 bases, with 15 bases sitting between them. Germline loops: CDR1 SGHDN, CDR2 FVKESK. The CDR3 has 15 amino acids. Ten or more counts support this clonotype. Its antigen is still unknown. Study outcomes and limitations: Weaker overall was a secondary response that nonetheless peaked faster, on day 5 versus 15. Few clonotypes appeared in both CD4 and CD8 compartments. A large majority of primary-vaccination clones showed up again after the booster (about 96% CD4, roughly 88% CD8).

TCR cDNA, made by 5'RACE template switching, carried an added universal primer site and UMIs. Each CDR3 protein gets one entry after TCRdb re-called the 5' RACE reads with MiXCR. The repertoire holds about 360,000 distinct CDR3 sequences, with roughly 6.2% as singletons. The TCR was taken from a man between 25 and 39 years old who received the YFV17D yellow fever vaccine. This sample comprised PBMCs, obtained 5 days after the yellow fever booster vaccination. The rearrangement uses TRBV14 and TRBJ1-2; D is unclear. The CDR3 nucleotides are TGTGCCAGCAGCCAAGTTCAAACCTCGGTCGATGGCTACACCTTC. Translated, it gives CASSQVQTSVDGYTF.